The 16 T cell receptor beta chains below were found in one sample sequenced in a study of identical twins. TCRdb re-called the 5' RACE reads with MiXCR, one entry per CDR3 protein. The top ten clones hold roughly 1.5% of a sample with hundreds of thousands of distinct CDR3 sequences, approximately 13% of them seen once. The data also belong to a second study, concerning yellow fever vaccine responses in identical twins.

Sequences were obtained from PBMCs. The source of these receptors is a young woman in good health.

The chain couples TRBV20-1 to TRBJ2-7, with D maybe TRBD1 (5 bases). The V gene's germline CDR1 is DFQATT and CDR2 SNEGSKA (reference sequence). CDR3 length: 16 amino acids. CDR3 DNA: TGCGCTTCGGGCTCCGGAATAGGGGCAGGCTCCTACGAGCAGTACTTC. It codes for CASGSGIGAGSYEQYF.

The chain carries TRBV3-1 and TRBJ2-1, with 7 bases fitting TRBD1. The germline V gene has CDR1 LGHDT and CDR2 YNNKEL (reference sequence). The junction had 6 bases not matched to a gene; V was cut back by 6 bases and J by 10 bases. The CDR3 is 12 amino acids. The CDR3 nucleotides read TGTGCCAGCAGGGCAGGGGGTAGGGAGCAGTTCTTC. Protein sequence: CASRAGGREQFF.

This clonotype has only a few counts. CDR3 residues: CASSYVGFTGELFF. CDR3 nucleotide sequence: TGTGCCAGCAGTTACGTGGGTTTCACCGGGGAGCTGTTTTTT. The rearrangement uses TRBV6-5 and TRBJ2-2; D not resolved. Germline CDR1 is MNHEY and CDR2 is SVGAGI. The CDR3 runs 14 residues. The germline V and J ends were trimmed by 2 bases and 4 bases, with 8 bases remaining between them.

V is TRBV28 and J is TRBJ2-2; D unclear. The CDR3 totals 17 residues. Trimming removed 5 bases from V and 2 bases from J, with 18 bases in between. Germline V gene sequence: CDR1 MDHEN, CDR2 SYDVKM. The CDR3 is CASSAPVWRINTGELFF. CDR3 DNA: TGTGCCAGCAGTGCCCCAGTTTGGCGGATAAACACCGGGGAGCTGTTTTTT.

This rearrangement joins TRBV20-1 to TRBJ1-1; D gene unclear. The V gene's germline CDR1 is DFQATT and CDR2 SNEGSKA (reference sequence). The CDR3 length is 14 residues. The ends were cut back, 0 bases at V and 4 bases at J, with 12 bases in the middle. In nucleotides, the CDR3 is TGCAGTGCTAGAGAGCCTGGAATGGGCACTGAAGCTTTCTTT. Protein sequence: CSAREPGMGTEAFF.

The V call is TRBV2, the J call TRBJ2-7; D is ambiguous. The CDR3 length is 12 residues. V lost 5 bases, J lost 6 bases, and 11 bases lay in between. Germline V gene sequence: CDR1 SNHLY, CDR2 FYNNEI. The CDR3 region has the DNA TGTGCCAGCAGTTTAGTGGCCGCCGAGCAGTACTTC. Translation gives CASSLVAAEQYF.

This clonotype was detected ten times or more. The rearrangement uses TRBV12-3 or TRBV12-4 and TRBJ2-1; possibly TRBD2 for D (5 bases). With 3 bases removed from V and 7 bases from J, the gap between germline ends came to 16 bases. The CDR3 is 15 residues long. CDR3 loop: CASSFPTGLPNEQFF. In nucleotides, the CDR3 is TGTGCCAGCAGTTTCCCCACGGGATTACCTAATGAGCAGTTCTTC.

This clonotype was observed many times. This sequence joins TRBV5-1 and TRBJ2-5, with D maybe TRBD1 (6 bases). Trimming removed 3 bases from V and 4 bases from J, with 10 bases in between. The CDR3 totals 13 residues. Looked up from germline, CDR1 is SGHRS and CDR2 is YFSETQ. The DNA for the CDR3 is TGCGCCAGCAGCTGGGACACGGTAGAGACCCAGTACTTC. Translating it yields CASSWDTVETQYF. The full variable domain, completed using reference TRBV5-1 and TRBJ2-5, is KAGVTQTPRYLIKTRGQQVTLSCSPISGHRSVSWYQQTPGQGLQFLFEYFSETQRNKGNFPGRFSGRQFSNSRSEMNVSTLELGDSALYLCASSWDTVETQYFGPGTRLLVL.

CDR3 loop: CASSWTSNEQFF. In DNA form, the CDR3 reads TGCGCCAGCAGCTGGACTAGCAATGAGCAGTTCTTC. The chain uses TRBV5-1 and TRBJ2-1; 7 bases agree with TRBD2. Germline loops: CDR1 SGHRS, CDR2 YFSETQ. Trimming at V came to 3 bases and at J to 6 bases, leaving 0 bases not matched to a gene. This CDR3 is built from 12 residues.

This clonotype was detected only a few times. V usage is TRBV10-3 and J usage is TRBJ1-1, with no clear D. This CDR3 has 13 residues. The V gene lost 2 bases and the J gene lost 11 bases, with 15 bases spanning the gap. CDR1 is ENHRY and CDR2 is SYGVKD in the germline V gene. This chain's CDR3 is CAISEVGGFGAFF. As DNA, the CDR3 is TGTGCCATCAGTGAGGTGGGTGGCTTTGGGGCTTTCTTT.

This CDR3 reads CASSYSRPSGTSYNEQFF. CDR3 nucleotide sequence: TGTGCCAGCAGTTACTCGCGGCCTAGCGGTACCTCCTACAATGAGCAGTTCTTC. The chain is built from TRBV6-5 and TRBJ2-1; 7 bases agree with TRBD2. The CDR3 runs to 18 residues. V trimming: 0 bases; J trimming: 0 bases; junction bases outside the gene matches: 8. Per the germline V gene, CDR1 is MNHEY and CDR2 is SVGAGI.

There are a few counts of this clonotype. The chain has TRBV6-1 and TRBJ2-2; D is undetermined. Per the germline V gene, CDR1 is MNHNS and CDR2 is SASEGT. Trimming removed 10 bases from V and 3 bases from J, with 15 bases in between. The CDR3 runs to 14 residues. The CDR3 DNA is TGTGCCACCTCCCCCCCATGGGACACCGGGGAGCTGTTTTTT. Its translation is CATSPPWDTGELFF.

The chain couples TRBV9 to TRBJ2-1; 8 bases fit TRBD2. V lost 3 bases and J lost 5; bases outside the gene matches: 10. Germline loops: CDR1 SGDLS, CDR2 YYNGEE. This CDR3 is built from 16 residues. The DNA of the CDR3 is TGTGCCAGCAGCGCAGAAAGCGGGGGCCCTAACAATGAGCAGTTCTTC. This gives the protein CASSAESGGPNNEQFF. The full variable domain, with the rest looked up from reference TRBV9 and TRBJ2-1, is DSGVTQTPKHLITATGQRVTLRCSPRSGDLSVYWYQQSLDQGLQFLIQYYNGEERAKGNILERFSAQQFPDLHSELNLSSLELGDSALYFCASSAESGGPNNEQFFGPGTRLTVL.

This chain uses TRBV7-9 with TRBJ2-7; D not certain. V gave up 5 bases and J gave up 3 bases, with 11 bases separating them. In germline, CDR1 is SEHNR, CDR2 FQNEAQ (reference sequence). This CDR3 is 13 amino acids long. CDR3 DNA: TGTGCCAGCAGCAGAACAGCCTTCTACGAGCAGTACTTC. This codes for CASSRTAFYEQYF.

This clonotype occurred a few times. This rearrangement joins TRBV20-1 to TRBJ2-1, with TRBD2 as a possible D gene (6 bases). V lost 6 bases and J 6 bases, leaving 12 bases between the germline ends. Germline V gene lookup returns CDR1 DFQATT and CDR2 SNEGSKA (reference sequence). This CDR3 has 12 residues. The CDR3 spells CSAPRGGNEQFF. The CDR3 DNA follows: TGCAGTGCCCCGCGGGGCGGCAATGAGCAGTTCTTC.

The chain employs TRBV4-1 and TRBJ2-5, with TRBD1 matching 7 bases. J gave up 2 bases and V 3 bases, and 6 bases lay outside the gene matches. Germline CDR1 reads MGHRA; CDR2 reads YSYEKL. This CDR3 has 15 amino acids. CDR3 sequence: CASSQQDRVQETQYF. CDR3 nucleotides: TGCGCCAGCAGCCAGCAAGACAGGGTTCAAGAGACCCAGTACTTC.